This T cell receptor beta chain was captured in a study of a mutant IDH1 vaccine in newly diagnosed glioma. Across the study: Radiotherapy alone preceded vaccination by 4-6 weeks; alternatively, vaccination started with temozolomide cycles.

Regarding this clone: Its antigen is not known.

Assay: immunoSEQ multiplex PCR; the TCRdb copy retains only in-frame clones and omits some. The table shows tens of thousands of clones, with about three quarters occurring only once. The time point: week 23, last vaccination. A single vaccine dose contained 300 ug of mutant IDH1 20-mer peptide, and topical imiquimod was used with it. Donors' newly diagnosed IDH1-mutant WHO grade 3 or 4 astrocytomas lacked nuclear ATRX. Trimming took off 2 bases at V and 4 bases at J, with 17 bases between the two ends. Germline values: CDR1 GTSNPN, CDR2 SVGIG (reference sequence). This CDR3 is built from 15 residues.

The receptor was derived from a man aged 50-60 years with glioma. V and J are TRBV30 and TRBJ1-2; TRBD1 might be the D (6 bases). Sequenced here: PBMCs, sampled from a glioma patient whose treatment included an IDH1 peptide vaccine. The CDR3 loop is CAWSQYRAPLYGYTF. The CDR3 coding sequence is TGTGCCTGGAGTCAGTACAGGGCCCCACTCTATGGCTACACCTTC. Together with reference TRBV30 and TRBJ1-2, the CDR3 gives the full variable domain: SQTIHQWPATLVQPVGSPLSLECTVEGTSNPNLYWYRQAAGRGLQLLFYSVGIGQISSEVPQNLSASRPQDRQFILSSKKLLLSDSGFYLCAWSQYRAPLYGYTFGSGTRLTVV.